This T cell receptor beta chain was recovered during a study of patients and donors after allogeneic stem cell transplantation. The sample holds a few counts of this clonotype. TCRdb called the RT-PCR reads again in MiXCR, with one record for every CDR3 protein. The sample shows some 92,000 distinct CDR3 sequences, around 49% of them seen only once. Germline V gene lookup returns CDR1 LGHNA and CDR2 YSLEER. This CDR3 region has 18 residues. Trimming stripped 2 bases from V and 3 bases from J, with 22 bases between. The sequence came from a human donor who was either an allogeneic HSCT recipient or a stem cell or donor lymphocyte infusion donor (not recorded which). It is not recorded whose cells these are; they may come from a transplant donor. Sequenced material: blood, either unsorted or a sorted T cell fraction (not recorded which). The gene calls are TRBV4-3 and TRBJ1-1, with D perhaps matching TRBD1 (5 bases). The CDR3 loop reads CASSQKRGWRGAHTEAFF. The CDR3 DNA follows: TGCGCCAGCAGCCAAAAAAGGGGTTGGCGGGGAGCGCACACTGAAGCTTTCTTT.